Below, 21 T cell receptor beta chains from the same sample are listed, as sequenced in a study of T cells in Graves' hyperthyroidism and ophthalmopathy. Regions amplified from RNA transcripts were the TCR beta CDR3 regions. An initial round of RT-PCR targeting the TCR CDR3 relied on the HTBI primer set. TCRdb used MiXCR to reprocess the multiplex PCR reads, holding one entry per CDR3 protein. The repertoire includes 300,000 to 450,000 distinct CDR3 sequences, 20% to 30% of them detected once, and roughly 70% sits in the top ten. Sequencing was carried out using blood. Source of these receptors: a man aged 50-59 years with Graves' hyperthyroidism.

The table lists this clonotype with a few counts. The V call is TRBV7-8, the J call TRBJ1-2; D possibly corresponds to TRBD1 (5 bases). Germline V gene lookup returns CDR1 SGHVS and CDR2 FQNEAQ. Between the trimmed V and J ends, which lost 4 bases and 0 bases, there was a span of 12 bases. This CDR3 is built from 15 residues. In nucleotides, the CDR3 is TGTGCCAGCAGCTCCCTTGGGACGTCTAACTATGGCTACACCTTC. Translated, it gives CASSSLGTSNYGYTF.

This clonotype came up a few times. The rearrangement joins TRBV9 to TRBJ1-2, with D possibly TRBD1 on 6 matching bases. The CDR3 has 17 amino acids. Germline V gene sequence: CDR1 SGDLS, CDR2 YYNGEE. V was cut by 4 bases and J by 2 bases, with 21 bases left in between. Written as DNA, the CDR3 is TGTGCCAGCAGCCCTCTGGGGGGCGCGGCGGTAAACTATGGCTACACCTTC. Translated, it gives CASSPLGGAAVNYGYTF.

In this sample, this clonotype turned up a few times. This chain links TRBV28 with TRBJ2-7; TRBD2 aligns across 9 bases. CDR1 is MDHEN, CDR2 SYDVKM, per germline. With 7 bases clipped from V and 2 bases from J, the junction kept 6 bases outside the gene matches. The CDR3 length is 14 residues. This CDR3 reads CASTLAGVAYEQYF. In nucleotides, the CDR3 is TGTGCCAGCACCTTAGCGGGAGTCGCCTACGAGCAGTACTTC.

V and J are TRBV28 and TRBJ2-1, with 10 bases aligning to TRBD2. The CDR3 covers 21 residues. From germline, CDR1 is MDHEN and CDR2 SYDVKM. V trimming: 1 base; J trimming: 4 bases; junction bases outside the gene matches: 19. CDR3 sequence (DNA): TGTGCCAGCAGTTTATCCGGCCGTTGGGCTAGCGGGAGAGGGACATACAATGAGCAGTTCTTC. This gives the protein CASSLSGRWASGRGTYNEQFF.

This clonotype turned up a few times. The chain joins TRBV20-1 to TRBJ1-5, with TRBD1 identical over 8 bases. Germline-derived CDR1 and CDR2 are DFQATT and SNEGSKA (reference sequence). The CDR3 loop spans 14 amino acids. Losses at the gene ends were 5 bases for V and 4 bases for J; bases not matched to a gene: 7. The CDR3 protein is CSALRQGRNQPQHF. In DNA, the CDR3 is TGCAGTGCTTTGCGACAGGGGAGGAATCAGCCCCAGCATTTT.

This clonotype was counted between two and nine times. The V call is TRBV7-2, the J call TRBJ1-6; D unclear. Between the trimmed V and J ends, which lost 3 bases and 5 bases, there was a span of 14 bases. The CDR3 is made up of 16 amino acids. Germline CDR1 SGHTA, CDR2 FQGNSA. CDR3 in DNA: TGTGCCAGCAGCTTCGGGGTCTCAAGCAATAATTCACCCCTCCACTTT. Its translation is CASSFGVSSNNSPLHF.

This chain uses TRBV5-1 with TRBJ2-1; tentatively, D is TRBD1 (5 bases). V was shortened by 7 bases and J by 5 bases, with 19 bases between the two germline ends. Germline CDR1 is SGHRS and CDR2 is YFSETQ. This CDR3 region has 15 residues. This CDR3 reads CASSQVWSIHNEQFF. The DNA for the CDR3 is TGCGCCAGCTCACAGGTTTGGAGCATCCACAATGAGCAGTTCTTC.

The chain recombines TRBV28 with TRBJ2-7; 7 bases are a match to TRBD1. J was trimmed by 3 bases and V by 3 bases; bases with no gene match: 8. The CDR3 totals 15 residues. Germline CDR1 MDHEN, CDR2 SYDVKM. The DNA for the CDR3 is TGTGCCAGCAGTTTCCCGGACAGGATTATCTACGAGCAGTACTTC. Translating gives CASSFPDRIIYEQYF. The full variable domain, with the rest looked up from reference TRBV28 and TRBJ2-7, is DVKVTQSSRYLVKRTGEKVFLECVQDMDHENMFWYRQDPGLGLRLIYFSYDVKMKEKGDIPEGYSVSREKKERFSLILESASTNQTSMYLCASSFPDRIIYEQYFGPGTRLTVT.

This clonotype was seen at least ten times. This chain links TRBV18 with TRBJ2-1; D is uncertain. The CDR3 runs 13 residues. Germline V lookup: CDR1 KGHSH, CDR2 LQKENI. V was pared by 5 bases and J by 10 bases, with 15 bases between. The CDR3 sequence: CASSLFAGPEQFF. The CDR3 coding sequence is TGTGCCAGCTCATTATTCGCCGGGCCCGAGCAGTTCTTC. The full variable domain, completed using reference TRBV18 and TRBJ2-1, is NAGVMQNPRHLVRRRGQEARLRCSPMKGHSHVYWYRQLPEEGLKFMVYLQKENIIDESGMPKERFSAEFPKEGPSILRIQQVVRGDSAAYFCASSLFAGPEQFFGPGTRLTVL.

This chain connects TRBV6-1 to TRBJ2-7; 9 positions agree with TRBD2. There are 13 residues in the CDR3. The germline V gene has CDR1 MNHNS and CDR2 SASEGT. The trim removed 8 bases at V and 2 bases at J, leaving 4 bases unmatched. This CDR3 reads CASGIAGAYEQYF. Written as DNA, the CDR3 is TGTGCCAGCGGGATAGCGGGAGCCTACGAGCAGTACTTC.

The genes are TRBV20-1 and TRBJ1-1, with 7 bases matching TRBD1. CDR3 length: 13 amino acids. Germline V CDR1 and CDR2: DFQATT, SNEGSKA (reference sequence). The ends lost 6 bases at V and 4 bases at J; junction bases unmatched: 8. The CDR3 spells CSAKTTGVTEAFF. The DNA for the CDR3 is TGCAGTGCCAAAACAACAGGGGTCACTGAAGCTTTCTTT.

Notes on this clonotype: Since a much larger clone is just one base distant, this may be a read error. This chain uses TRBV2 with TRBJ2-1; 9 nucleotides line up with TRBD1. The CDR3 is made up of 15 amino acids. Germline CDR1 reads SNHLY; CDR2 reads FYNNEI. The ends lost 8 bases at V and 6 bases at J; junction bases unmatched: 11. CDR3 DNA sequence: TGTGCCAGCTCTACGGGACAGGGATCTACCAATGAGCAGTTCTTC. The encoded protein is CASSTGQGSTNEQFF.

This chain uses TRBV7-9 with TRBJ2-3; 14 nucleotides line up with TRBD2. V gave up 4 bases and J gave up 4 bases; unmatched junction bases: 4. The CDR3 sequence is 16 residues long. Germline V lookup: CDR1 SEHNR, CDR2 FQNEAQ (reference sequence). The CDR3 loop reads CASSYRLAGGSDTQYF. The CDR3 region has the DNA TGTGCCAGCAGCTACCGACTAGCGGGAGGGTCAGATACGCAGTATTTT.

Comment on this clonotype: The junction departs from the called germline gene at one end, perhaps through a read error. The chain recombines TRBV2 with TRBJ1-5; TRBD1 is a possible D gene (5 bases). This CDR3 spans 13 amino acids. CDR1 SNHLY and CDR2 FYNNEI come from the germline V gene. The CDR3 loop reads CAGSEQEDQPQHF. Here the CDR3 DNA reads TGCGCCGGCAGTGAACAGGAAGATCAGCCCCAGCATTTT.

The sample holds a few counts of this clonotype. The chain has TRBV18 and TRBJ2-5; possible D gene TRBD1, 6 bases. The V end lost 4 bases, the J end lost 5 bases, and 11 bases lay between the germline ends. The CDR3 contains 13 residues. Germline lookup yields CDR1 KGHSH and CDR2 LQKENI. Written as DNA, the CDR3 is TGTGCCAGCTCACGGGACATAAGGGAGACCCAGTACTTC. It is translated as CASSRDIRETQYF. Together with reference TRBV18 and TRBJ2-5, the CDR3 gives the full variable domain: NAGVMQNPRHLVRRRGQEARLRCSPMKGHSHVYWYRQLPEEGLKFMVYLQKENIIDESGMPKERFSAEFPKEGPSILRIQQVVRGDSAAYFCASSRDIRETQYFGPGTRLLVL.

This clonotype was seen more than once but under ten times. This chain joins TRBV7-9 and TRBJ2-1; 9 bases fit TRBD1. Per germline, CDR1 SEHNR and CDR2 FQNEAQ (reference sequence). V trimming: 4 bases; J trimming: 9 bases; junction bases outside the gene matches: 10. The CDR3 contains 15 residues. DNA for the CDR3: TGTGCCAGCAGCTACACGACAGGGGGATGGGGTGAGCAGTTCTTC. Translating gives CASSYTTGGWGEQFF.

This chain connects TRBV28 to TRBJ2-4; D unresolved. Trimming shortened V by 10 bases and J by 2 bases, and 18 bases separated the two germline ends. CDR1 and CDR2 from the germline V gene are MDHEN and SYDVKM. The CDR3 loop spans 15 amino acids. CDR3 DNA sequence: TGTGCCACCAGGTCGTTACTGGAGACCAAAAACATTCAGTACTTC. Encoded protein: CATRSLLETKNIQYF.

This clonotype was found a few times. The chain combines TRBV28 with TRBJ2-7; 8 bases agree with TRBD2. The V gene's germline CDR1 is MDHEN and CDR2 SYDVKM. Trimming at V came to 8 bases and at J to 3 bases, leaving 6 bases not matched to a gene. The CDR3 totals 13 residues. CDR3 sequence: CASYRLAGYEQYF. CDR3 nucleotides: TGTGCCAGCTATCGCCTAGCGGGCTACGAGCAGTACTTC. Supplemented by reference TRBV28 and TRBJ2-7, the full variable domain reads DVKVTQSSRYLVKRTGEKVFLECVQDMDHENMFWYRQDPGLGLRLIYFSYDVKMKEKGDIPEGYSVSREKKERFSLILESASTNQTSMYLCASYRLAGYEQYFGPGTRLTVT.

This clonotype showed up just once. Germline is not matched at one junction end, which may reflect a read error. The CDR3 coding sequence is TGTGCCAGCAGCTTAGGGGTGAGCTCCTACAAGGAGCAGTTCTTC. This codes for CASSLGVSSYKEQFF. V usage is TRBV11-2 and J usage is TRBJ2-1; D gene unclear. The CDR3 totals 15 residues. Germline values: CDR1 SGHAT, CDR2 FQNNGV.

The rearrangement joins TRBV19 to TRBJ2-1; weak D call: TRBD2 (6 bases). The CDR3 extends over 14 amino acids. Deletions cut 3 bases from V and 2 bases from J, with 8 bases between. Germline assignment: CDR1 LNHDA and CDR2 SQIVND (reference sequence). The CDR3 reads CASSIGGAYNEQFF. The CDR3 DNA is TGTGCCAGTAGTATTGGAGGGGCCTACAATGAGCAGTTCTTC.

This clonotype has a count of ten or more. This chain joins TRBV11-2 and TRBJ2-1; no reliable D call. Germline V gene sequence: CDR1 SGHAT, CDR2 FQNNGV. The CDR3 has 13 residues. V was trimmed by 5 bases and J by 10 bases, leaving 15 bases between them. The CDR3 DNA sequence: TGTGCCAGCAGCCCAGAGCTGGTCAGGGAGCAGTTCTTC. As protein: CASSPELVREQFF. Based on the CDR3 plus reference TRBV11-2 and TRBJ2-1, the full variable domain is EAGVAQSPRYKIIEKRQSVAFWCNPISGHATLYWYQQILGQGPKLLIQFQNNGVVDDSQLPKDRFSAERLKGVDSTLKIQPAKLEDSAVYLCASSPELVREQFFGPGTRLTVL.